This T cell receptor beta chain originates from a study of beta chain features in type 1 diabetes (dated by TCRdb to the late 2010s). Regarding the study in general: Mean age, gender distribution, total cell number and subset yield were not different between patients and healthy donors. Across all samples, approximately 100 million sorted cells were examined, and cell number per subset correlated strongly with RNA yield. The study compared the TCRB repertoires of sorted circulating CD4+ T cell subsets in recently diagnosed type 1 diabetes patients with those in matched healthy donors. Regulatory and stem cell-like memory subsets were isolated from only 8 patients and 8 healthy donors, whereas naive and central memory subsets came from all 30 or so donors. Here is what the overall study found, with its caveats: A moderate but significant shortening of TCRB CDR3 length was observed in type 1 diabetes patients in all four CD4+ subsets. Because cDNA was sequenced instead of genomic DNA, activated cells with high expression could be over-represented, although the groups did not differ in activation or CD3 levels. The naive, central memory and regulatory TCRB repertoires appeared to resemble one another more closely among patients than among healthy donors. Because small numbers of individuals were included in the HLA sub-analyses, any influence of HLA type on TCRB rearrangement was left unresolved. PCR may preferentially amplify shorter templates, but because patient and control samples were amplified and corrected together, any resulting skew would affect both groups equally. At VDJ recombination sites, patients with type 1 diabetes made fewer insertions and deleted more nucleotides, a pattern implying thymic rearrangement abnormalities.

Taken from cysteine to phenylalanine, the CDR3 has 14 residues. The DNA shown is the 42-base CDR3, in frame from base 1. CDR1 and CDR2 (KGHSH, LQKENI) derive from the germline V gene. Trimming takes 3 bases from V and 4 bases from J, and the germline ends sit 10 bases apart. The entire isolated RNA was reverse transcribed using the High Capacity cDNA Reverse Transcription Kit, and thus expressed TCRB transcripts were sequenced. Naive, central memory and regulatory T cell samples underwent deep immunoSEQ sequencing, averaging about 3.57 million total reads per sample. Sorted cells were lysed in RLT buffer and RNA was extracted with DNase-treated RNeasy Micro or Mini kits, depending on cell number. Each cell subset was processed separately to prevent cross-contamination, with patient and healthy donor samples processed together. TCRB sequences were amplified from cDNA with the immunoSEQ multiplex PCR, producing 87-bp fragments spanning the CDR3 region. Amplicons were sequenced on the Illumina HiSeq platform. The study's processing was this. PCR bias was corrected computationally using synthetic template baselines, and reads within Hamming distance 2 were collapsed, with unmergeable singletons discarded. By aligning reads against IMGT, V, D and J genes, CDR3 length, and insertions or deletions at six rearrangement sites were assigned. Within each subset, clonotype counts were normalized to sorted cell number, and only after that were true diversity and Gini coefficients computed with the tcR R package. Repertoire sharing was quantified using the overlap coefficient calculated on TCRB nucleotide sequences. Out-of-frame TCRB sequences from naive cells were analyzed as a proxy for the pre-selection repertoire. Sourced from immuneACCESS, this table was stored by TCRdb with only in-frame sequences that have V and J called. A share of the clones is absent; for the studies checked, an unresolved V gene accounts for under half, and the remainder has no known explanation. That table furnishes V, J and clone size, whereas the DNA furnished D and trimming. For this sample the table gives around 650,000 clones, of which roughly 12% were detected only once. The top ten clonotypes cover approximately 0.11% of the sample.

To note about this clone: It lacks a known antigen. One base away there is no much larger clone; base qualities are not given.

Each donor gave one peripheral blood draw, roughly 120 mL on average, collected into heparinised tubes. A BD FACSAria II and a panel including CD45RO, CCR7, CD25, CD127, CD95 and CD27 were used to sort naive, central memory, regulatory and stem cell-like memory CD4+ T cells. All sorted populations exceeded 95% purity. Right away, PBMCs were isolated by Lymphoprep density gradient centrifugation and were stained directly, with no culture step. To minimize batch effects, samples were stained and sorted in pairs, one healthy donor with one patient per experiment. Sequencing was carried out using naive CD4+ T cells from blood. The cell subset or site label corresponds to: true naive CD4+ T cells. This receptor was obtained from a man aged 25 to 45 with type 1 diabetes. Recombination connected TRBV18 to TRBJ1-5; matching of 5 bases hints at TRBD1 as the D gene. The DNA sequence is TGTGCCAGCTCACCTGGACGACAGAATCAGCCCCAGCATTTT. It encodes CASSPGRQNQPQHF.